The entry below gives a single T cell receptor beta chain sequence along with its context. Its antigen is currently unknown. The record originates from a study of cytomegalovirus exposure and HLA in healthy donors. In the PCR, 60 Vbeta and 13 Jbeta primers were used. The assay was immunoSEQ multiplex PCR, and TCRdb's table has in-frame clones only and misses some. The profile shows approximately 200,000 clones, about 80% of them singletons. Overall study results and limits: What a later analysis reportedly showed was that an Asian-associated ancestry cluster had fewer N-insertions than the approximately 700-donor mean. It was 164 TCR beta chains that were listed as cytomegalovirus-associated.

The CDR3 contains 14 residues. The V and J ends lost 1 base and 9 bases respectively, with 11 bases between them. Germline loops: CDR1 SGDLS, CDR2 YYNGEE. This chain joins TRBV9 and TRBJ1-6; TRBD1 might be the D (5 bases). The sample consisted of PBMCs. The receptor comes from a girl between 10 and 17 years old in good health and CMV-seronegative. CDR3 nucleotides: TGTGCCAGCAGCGTAACCAGGGATAGTTCACCCCTCCACTTT. Amino acid sequence: CASSVTRDSSPLHF. Complete variable domain (other parts from reference TRBV9 and TRBJ1-6): DSGVTQTPKHLITATGQRVTLRCSPRSGDLSVYWYQQSLDQGLQFLIQYYNGEERAKGNILERFSAQQFPDLHSELNLSSLELGDSALYFCASSVTRDSSPLHFGNGTRLTVT.